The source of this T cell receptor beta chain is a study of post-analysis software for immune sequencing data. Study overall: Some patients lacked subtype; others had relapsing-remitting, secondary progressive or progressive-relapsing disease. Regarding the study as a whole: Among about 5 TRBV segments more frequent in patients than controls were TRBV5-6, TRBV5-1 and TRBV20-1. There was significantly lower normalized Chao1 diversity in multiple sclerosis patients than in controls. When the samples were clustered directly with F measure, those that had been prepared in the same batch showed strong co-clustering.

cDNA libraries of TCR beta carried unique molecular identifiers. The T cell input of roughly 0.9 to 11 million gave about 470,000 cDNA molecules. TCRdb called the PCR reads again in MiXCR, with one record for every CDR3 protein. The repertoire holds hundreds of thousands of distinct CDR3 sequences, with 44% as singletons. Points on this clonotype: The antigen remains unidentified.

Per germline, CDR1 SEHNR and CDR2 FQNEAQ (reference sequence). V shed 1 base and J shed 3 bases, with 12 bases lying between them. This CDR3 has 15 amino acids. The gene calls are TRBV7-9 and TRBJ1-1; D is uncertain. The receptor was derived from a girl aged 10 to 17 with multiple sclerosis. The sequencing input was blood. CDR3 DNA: TGTGCCAGCAGCTTAGGAGGTTCGACGGACACTGAAGCTTTCTTT. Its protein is CASSLGGSTDTEAFF.